These T cell receptor beta chains were read from a single sample in a study of identical twins. TCRdb ran MiXCR on the 5' RACE reads and lists one entry per CDR3 protein. This sample has some 500,000 distinct CDR3 sequences, with around 20% found just once. This same sample was also part of a study on T cells expressing NK-cell markers.

The sequencing sample was made of CD4+ T cells sorted from blood. Receptors were obtained from a woman younger than 30 in good health. The CDR3 runs from the conserved cysteine through the conserved F or W. Each record gives: D gene, V gene, J gene, clone size, CDR3 protein, CDR3 DNA. The D gene is left open where the match is weak. The size entry is marked missing in some rows and otherwise reads once, few, many or a size class.

>TRBD2|TRBV20-1|TRBJ2-1|NA
CSAVLRGGPYNEQFF
TGCAGTGCCGTTTTGCGGGGGGGCCCCTACAATGAGCAGTTCTTC
>TRBD2|TRBV27|TRBJ2-5|many
CASRKGAGGLQETQYF
TGTGCCAGCAGAAAAGGAGCGGGGGGATTACAAGAGACCCAGTACTTC
>TRBD1|TRBV5-1|TRBJ1-1|NA
CASSFVGQANTEAFF
TGCGCCAGCAGCTTCGTGGGACAGGCCAACACTGAAGCTTTCTTT
>NA|TRBV6-5|TRBJ2-3|NA
CASSHRDKDTDTQYF
TGTGCCAGCAGTCACCGGGACAAGGACACAGATACGCAGTATTTT
>NA|TRBV12-5|TRBJ2-3|NA
CASGSQGAQYF
TGTGCTAGTGGGTCCCAGGGTGCGCAGTATTTT
>NA|TRBV6-5|TRBJ2-2|few
CASSYSGGVTGELFF
TGTGCCAGCAGTTACTCGGGTGGGGTCACCGGGGAGCTGTTTTTT
>TRBD1|TRBV10-1|TRBJ1-1|few
CASGQGPRGTEAFF
TGCGCCAGTGGACAGGGGCCTCGGGGCACTGAAGCTTTCTTT
>NA|TRBV20-1|TRBJ2-2|NA
CSASSPSSTGELFF
TGCAGTGCTTCTAGCCCTTCTAGCACCGGGGAGCTGTTTTTT
>TRBD2|TRBV20-1|TRBJ2-3|NA
CSARVTLTSGGDTQYF
TGCAGTGCTAGAGTTACTCTAACTAGCGGGGGCGATACGCAGTATTTT
>TRBD1|TRBV6-5|TRBJ1-2|few
CASSYPRQGVLGYTF
TGTGCCAGCAGTTACCCGAGACAGGGGGTGCTTGGCTACACCTTC
>NA|TRBV6-1|TRBJ2-3|few
CAITARARTDTQYF
TGTGCCATCACGGCCCGGGCCCGAACAGATACGCAGTATTTT
>NA|TRBV11-3|TRBJ2-3|NA
CASSWGGRVDTQYF
TGTGCCAGCAGTTGGGGGGGCCGAGTAGATACGCAGTATTTT
>NA|TRBV7-6|TRBJ2-7|few
CASSLGGGQSYEQYF
TGTGCCAGCAGCTTAGGTGGAGGCCAGTCCTACGAGCAGTACTTC
>NA|TRBV28|TRBJ1-1|few
CASSPLQGLGTEAFF
TGTGCCAGCAGTCCCCTTCAGGGTTTGGGAACTGAAGCTTTCTTT
>NA|TRBV29-1|TRBJ2-6|few
CSVEGPSNSGANVLTF
TGCAGCGTGGAGGGTCCAAGCAACTCTGGGGCCAACGTCCTGACTTTC
>TRBD2|TRBV10-2|TRBJ2-7|few
CASKAGTSAYKQYF
TGCGCCAGCAAGGCCGGGACTAGCGCGTATAAGCAGTACTTC
>TRBD2|TRBV6-1|TRBJ2-1|NA
CASTYAAGVIEQFF
TGTGCCAGCACCTACGCAGCGGGAGTTATTGAGCAGTTCTTC
>NA|TRBV20-1|TRBJ2-5|NA
CSARGGSETQYF
TGCAGTGCTAGAGGGGGGTCAGAGACCCAGTACTTC
>NA|TRBV7-2|TRBJ2-7|few
CASSLVVYEQYF
TGTGCCAGCAGCTTAGTTGTCTACGAGCAGTACTTC
>NA|TRBV7-9|TRBJ1-6|NA
CASRGSQGNSPLHF
TGTGCCAGCAGGGGCAGCCAGGGAAATTCACCCCTCCACTTT
>NA|TRBV12-3/TRBV12-4|TRBJ2-3|NA
CASSLRSIATDTQYF
TGTGCCAGCAGTTTGCGCAGTATAGCCACAGATACGCAGTATTTT
>TRBD2|TRBV16|TRBJ2-7|few
CASSPQLAEGYEQYF
TGTGCCAGCAGCCCTCAACTAGCGGAGGGCTACGAGCAGTACTTC
>TRBD2|TRBV12-3/TRBV12-4|TRBJ2-1|many
CASTPLREVRHEQFF
TGTGCCAGCACTCCCCTGCGGGAGGTCAGGCATGAGCAGTTCTTC
>TRBD2|TRBV4-1|TRBJ2-7|few
CASSQDRAGGVTQYF
TGCGCCAGCAGCCAAGATCGGGCGGGGGGAGTTACGCAGTACTTC
>NA|TRBV6-5|TRBJ2-4|NA
CASSYGGVKNIQYF
TGTGCCAGCAGTTACGGTGGGGTCAAAAACATTCAGTACTTC
>TRBD1|TRBV20-1|TRBJ1-1|NA
CSARPTGKNTEAFF
TGCAGTGCTAGGCCGACAGGGAAGAACACTGAAGCTTTCTTT
>NA|TRBV6-1|TRBJ1-1|NA
CASSAEEGGSRRAFF
TGTGCCAGCAGTGCAGAGGAAGGGGGTAGCCGGCGAGCTTTCTTT
>NA|TRBV6-2/TRBV6-3|TRBJ1-1|few
CASTSLGGNTEAFF
TGTGCCAGCACCTCCCTGGGGGGGAACACTGAAGCTTTCTTT
>NA|TRBV5-1|TRBJ1-2|few
CASSVTRRGDGYTF
TGCGCCAGCAGCGTCACTCGCAGGGGTGATGGCTACACCTTC
>NA|TRBV20-1|TRBJ2-6|NA
CSAPSSPGANVLTF
TGCAGTGCTCCATCTTCTCCTGGGGCCAACGTCCTGACTTTC
>NA|TRBV7-9|TRBJ2-6|few
CASSFSGFGANVLTF
TGTGCCAGCAGCTTCAGTGGATTTGGGGCCAACGTCCTGACTTTC
>NA|TRBV7-9|TRBJ2-3|NA
CASSPSSLSDTQYF
TGTGCCAGCAGCCCCTCCTCGCTGTCAGATACGCAGTATTTT
>TRBD2|TRBV12-3/TRBV12-4|TRBJ2-5|NA
CASRLAGGQETQYF
TGTGCCAGCAGGCTAGCGGGAGGGCAAGAGACCCAGTACTTC
>TRBD1|TRBV5-5|TRBJ2-7|NA
CASSWGQVTYEQYF
TGTGCCAGCAGCTGGGGACAGGTAACCTACGAGCAGTACTTC
>NA|TRBV5-5|TRBJ1-4|NA
CASSREMTVEGEKLFF
TGTGCCAGCAGCCGGGAGATGACAGTTGAAGGCGAAAAACTGTTTTTT
>NA|TRBV18|TRBJ2-3|NA
CASSPEIRADTQYF
TGTGCCAGCTCACCAGAGATCCGGGCAGATACGCAGTATTTT
>NA|TRBV20-1|TRBJ2-3|few
CSPSGVNTQYF
TGCAGCCCCTCGGGGGTTAATACGCAGTATTTT
>TRBD1|TRBV16|TRBJ2-3|NA
CASSQPRTGSTDTQYF
TGTGCCAGCAGCCAACCCAGGACAGGGAGCACAGATACGCAGTATTTT
>TRBD2|TRBV4-2|TRBJ2-1|NA
CASSRRLAGGEGRSYNEQFF
TGTGCCAGCAGTCGACGACTAGCGGGGGGTGAGGGCAGGTCCTACAATGAGCAGTTCTTC
>TRBD1|TRBV5-1|TRBJ2-7|few
CASSLARTGDPYEQYF
TGCGCCAGCAGCTTGGCCAGAACAGGGGATCCCTACGAGCAGTACTTC
>NA|TRBV20-1|TRBJ2-3|medium-sized
CSARDPTAGKDTQYF
TGCAGTGCTAGAGATCCTACAGCAGGAAAGGATACGCAGTATTTT
>NA|TRBV3-1|TRBJ1-1|NA
CASTPAVGRDTEAFF
TGTGCCAGCACCCCCGCGGTAGGGAGGGACACTGAAGCTTTCTTT
>NA|TRBV5-1|TRBJ2-2|NA
CASSYGTEPATGELFF
TGCGCCAGCAGCTATGGGACCGAACCGGCGACCGGGGAGCTGTTTTTT
>NA|TRBV7-2|TRBJ2-7|NA
CASSSLTGSFYEQYF
TGTGCCAGCAGCTCTCTAACCGGTTCCTTCTACGAGCAGTACTTC
>NA|TRBV20-1|TRBJ1-1|NA
CSATPPPGPLNTEAFF
TGCAGTGCTACGCCCCCACCGGGACCGCTGAACACTGAAGCTTTCTTT
>TRBD2|TRBV20-1|TRBJ2-1|NA
CSARGLAGVHEQFF
TGCAGTGCTAGAGGACTAGCGGGAGTCCATGAGCAGTTCTTC
>TRBD1|TRBV5-1|TRBJ1-2|NA
CASSLGQSNYGYTF
TGCGCCAGCAGCCTGGGACAGTCTAACTATGGCTACACCTTC
>TRBD2|TRBV14|TRBJ2-3|NA
CASSQRTRGDTQYF
TGTGCCAGCAGCCAAAGGACTAGAGGCGATACGCAGTATTTT
>TRBD1|TRBV6-1|TRBJ1-5|once
CASRVTGSNQPQHF
TGTGCCAGCAGGGTGACAGGGAGCAATCAGCCCCAGCATTTT